Sequencing of this TCR beta chain was carried out in a study of cytomegalovirus exposure and HLA in healthy donors. Study at large: An early release of data contained approximately 80 million unique TCRs, which came from HLA-typed donors. Study-wide results and caveats: The study flagged approximately 180 TCR beta chains as cytomegalovirus-associated. Solely CMV serostatus was available to characterize immune exposure.

Those who donated were healthy bone marrow donors. V lost 4 bases, J lost 8 bases, and 17 bases lay in between. This CDR3 has 15 amino acids. In the case of this clone: The target antigen is unknown.

With 60 Vbeta and 13 Jbeta primers, the PCR was carried out. Some clones are missing from TCRdb's copy, which holds only in-frame ones; the method was immunoSEQ multiplex PCR. This sample has some 100,000 clones, with around 85% found just once. Sequenced sample: PBMCs. This receptor was identified in a man younger than 35 in good health and CMV-seronegative. The rearrangement joins TRBV23-1 to TRBJ1-4; the D gene is possibly TRBD1 (6 bases). TRBV23-1 is an open reading frame, and its role is uncertain. CDR3 bases: TGCGCCAGCAGTCTTGGTCGGGCAGGGGACGAAAAACTGTTTTTT. Its translation: CASSLGRAGDEKLFF.